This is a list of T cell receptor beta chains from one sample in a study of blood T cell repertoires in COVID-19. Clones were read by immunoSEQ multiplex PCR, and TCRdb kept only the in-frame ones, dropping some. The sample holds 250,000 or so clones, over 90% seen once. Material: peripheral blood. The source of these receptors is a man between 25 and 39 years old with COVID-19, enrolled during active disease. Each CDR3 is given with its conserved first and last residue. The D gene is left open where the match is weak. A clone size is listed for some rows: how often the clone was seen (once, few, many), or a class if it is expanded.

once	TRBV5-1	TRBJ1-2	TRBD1	TGCGCCAGCAGCTGGGGGACAGGGGACTATGGCTACACCTTC	CASSWGTGDYGYTF
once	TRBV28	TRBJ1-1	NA	TGTGCCGGCAAAGGGGGGGGTCGGACTGAAGCTTTCTTT	CAGKGGGRTEAFF
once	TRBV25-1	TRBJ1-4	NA	TGTGCCAGCAGTGAATTCCAAGTGGGGGGAAATGAAAAACTGTTTTTT	CASSEFQVGGNEKLFF
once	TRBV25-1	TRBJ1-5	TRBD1	TGTGCCAGCAGTTACAGGGGAGTAGGGCAGCCCCAGCATTTT	CASSYRGVGQPQHF
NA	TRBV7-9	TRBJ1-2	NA	TGTGCCAGCAGCTTAGTCCAAGCCTATGGCTACACCTTC	CASSLVQAYGYTF
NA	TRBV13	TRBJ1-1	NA	TGTGCCAGCAGCGCAGGGGTGAACACTGAAGCTTTCTTT	CASSAGVNTEAFF
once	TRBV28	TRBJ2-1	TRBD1	TGTGCCAGCAGCTCCCCGGGACAGGGAATGTACAATGAGCAGTTCTTC	CASSSPGQGMYNEQFF
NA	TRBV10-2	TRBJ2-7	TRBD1	TGCGCCAGCAGACCATACCAGGGGGCCTCCTACGAGCAGTACTTC	CASRPYQGASYEQYF
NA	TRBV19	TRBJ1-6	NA	TGTGCCAGTAGCCTTGTAGGAGGGAATTCACCCCTCCACTTT	CASSLVGGNSPLHF
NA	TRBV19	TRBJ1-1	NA	TGTGCCAGTACCGGGAGGGGGAACACTGAAGCTTTCTTT	CASTGRGNTEAFF
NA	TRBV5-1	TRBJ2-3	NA	TGCGCCAGCAGCTTCGACGGGACAGATACGCAGTATTTT	CASSFDGTDTQYF
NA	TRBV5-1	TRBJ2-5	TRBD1	TGCGCCAGCAGCGACGGGACAGGGGGCCTGGAGACCCAGTACTTC	CASSDGTGGLETQYF
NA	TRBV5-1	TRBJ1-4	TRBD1	TGCGCCAGCAGCCCGCGACAGGGCAATAATGAAAAACTGTTTTTT	CASSPRQGNNEKLFF
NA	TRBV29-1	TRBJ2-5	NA	TGCAGCTTTAACAGGGGAGGAGAGACCCAGTACTTC	CSFNRGGETQYF
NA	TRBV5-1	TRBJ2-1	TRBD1	TGCGCCAGCAGCTTGGCCTACAGGGGGGCTATCGATGAGCAGTTCTTC	CASSLAYRGAIDEQFF
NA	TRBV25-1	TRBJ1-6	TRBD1	TGTGCCAGCAGTGATCTCAGGGGGAGGTATTCACCCCTCCACTTT	CASSDLRGRYSPLHF
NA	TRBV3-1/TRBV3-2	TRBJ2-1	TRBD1	TGTGCCAGCAGCCAAGATGCGGTTGTGAGGGGGACAGGGAAGTTCTTC	CASSQDAVVRGTGKFF
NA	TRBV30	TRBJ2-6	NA	TGTGCCTGGTCCGACAGGAGCTCTGGGGCCAACGTCCTGACTTTC	CAWSDRSSGANVLTF
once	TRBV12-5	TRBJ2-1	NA	TGTGCTAGTGGTTTGGTCCCCGCAGGGGCCAATGAGCAGTTCTTC	CASGLVPAGANEQFF
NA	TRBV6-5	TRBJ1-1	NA	TGTGCCAGCAGGGGACAGAACACTGAAGCTTTCTTT	CASRGQNTEAFF
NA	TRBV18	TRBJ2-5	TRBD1	TGTGCCAGCTCACCTCTGGAAACTGGGACAGGGTGGGAGACCCAGTACTTC	CASSPLETGTGWETQYF
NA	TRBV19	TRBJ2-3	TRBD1	TGTGCCAGTAGTCCCCGGGACAGGGAACACACAGATACGCAGTATTTT	CASSPRDREHTDTQYF
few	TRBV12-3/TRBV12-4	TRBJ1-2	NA	TGTGCCACCCTTCGGAGGGGTGGCTACACCTTC	CATLRRGGYTF
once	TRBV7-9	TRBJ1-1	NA	TGTGCCAGCAGCTTAGTTACCGGGACAGAAGCTTTCTTT	CASSLVTGTEAFF
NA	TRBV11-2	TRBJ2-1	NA	TGTGCCAGCAGCTTAGATCCGGGAAGCTCCTACAATGAGCAGTTCTTC	CASSLDPGSSYNEQFF
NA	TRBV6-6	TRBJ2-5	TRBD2	TGTGCCAGCAGTTACTCCCTAGCGGACCAAGAGACCCAGTACTTC	CASSYSLADQETQYF
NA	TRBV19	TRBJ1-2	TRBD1	TGTGCCAGTATCGTGCGATCGGGACAGGGGCGATGGGGCTACACCTTC	CASIVRSGQGRWGYTF
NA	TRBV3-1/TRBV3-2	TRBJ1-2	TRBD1	TGTGCCAGCAGCCAGGAGGGGGCCCGCTATGGCTACACCTTC	CASSQEGARYGYTF
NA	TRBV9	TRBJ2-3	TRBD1	TGTGCCAGCAGCGTAGAGGGGACAGGGAGGAGCCTTCAGGATACGCAGTATTTT	CASSVEGTGRSLQDTQYF
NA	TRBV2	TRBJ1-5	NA	TGTGCCAGCAGTGAAGCTCTTTCCGGCAATCAGCCCCAGCATTTT	CASSEALSGNQPQHF
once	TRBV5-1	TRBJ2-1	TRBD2	TGCGCCAGCAGCGCCCACGGGACTAGCGAAATCAATGAGCAGTTCTTC	CASSAHGTSEINEQFF
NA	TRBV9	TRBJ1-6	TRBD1	TGTGCCAGCAGCGCAGACAGGGGGCGCGGGACCTATAATTCACCCCTCCACTTT	CASSADRGRGTYNSPLHF
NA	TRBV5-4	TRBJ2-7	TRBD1	TGTGCCAGCAGCGGGGGACAGGGGGCCCCCTACGAGCAGTACTTC	CASSGGQGAPYEQYF
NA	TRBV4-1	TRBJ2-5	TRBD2	TGCGCCAGCAGCAGCGCTAGCGGGGGGTATAAGACCCAGTACTTC	CASSSASGGYKTQYF
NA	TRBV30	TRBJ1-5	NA	TGTGCCTGGAGTGTGGCGGGCAATCAGCCCCAGCATTTT	CAWSVAGNQPQHF
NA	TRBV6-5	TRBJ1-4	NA	TGTGCCAGCAGTCACTCGGACAGCCTGAGAGGACTGTTTTTT	CASSHSDSLRGLFF
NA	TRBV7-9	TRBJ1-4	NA	TGTGCCAGCAGCTTACCCCACGGGGGAGCTAATGAAAAACTGTTTTTT	CASSLPHGGANEKLFF
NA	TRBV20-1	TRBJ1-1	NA	TGCAGTGCTAGAAGGGGCCCTTCGGCTTTCTTT	CSARRGPSAFF
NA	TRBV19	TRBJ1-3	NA	TGTGCCAGTAGTCTCGACAGCTCTGGAAACACCATATATTTT	CASSLDSSGNTIYF
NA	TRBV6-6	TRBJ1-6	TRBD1	TGTGCCAGCAGCCGGACAGGTTCGAATTCACCCCTCCACTTT	CASSRTGSNSPLHF